The 32 T cell receptor beta chains below were found in one sample sequenced in a study of human T cells and chemical hapten exposure. One entry per CDR3 protein, called by TCRdb with MiXCR from the RACE reads. The table lists under 400,000 distinct CDR3 sequences, 4% to 6% of them singletons. The time point is: pre-sensitization, week 0. Documented treatment: therapeutic diphenylcyclopropenone sensitization with weekly scalp DPC. Specimen: whole blood, collected in connection with sensitization to the hapten diphenylcyclopropenone (DPC). Every receptor here comes from a woman aged 45-59 years with alopecia areata. Some clones in this sample may be carry-over from other donors' samples.

This clonotype was seen repeatedly, ten times or more. This chain links TRBV20-1 with TRBJ1-5; possible D gene TRBD1, 6 bases. CDR1 is DFQATT and CDR2 is SNEGSKA in the germline V gene (reference sequence). V was clipped by 8 bases and J by 1 base, with 12 bases between them. The CDR3 runs 13 residues. The DNA for the CDR3 is TGCAGTTGCTCCGGACAGAGCAATCAGCCCCAGCATTTT. Translated, it gives CSCSGQSNQPQHF.

The chain uses TRBV7-2 and TRBJ1-6; 7 bases map to TRBD1. The CDR3 totals 15 residues. The J segment lost 6 bases and the V segment lost 5 bases, leaving 7 bases of the junction unmatched. CDR1 is SGHTA, CDR2 FQGNSA, per germline. CDR3 in amino acids: CASSTRQGGNSPLHF. CDR3 DNA: TGTGCCAGCAGCACAAGACAGGGTGGTAATTCACCCCTCCACTTT.

The chain uses TRBV5-4 and TRBJ2-5; D might be TRBD2 (7 bases). Germline V CDR1 and CDR2: SGHNT, YYREEE (reference sequence). The V gene lost 3 bases and the J gene lost 4 bases, with 22 bases spanning the gap. This CDR3 has 17 amino acids. The CDR3 nucleotides read TGTGCCAGCAGCTCCGAGCGGGACAACCCGGGGGGAGAGACCCAGTACTTC. Amino acids: CASSSERDNPGGETQYF. Combining the CDR3 with reference TRBV5-4 and TRBJ2-5 gives the whole variable domain ETGVTQSPTHLIKTRGQQVTLRCSSQSGHNTVSWYQQALGQGPQFIFQYYREEENGRGNFPPRFSGLQFPNYSSELNVNALELDDSALYLCASSSERDNPGGETQYFGPGTRLLVL.

This clonotype was counted ten times or more. CDR3 nucleotide sequence: TGTGCCAGCAGCTCAAAATTACTAGCGTCGTCCTACAATGAGCAGTTCTTC. Translating gives CASSSKLLASSYNEQFF. The chain combines TRBV11-2 with TRBJ2-1, with 7 nucleotides matching TRBD2. The CDR3 has 17 amino acids. The trim removed 4 bases at V and 1 base at J, leaving 10 bases unmatched. CDR1 and CDR2 from the germline V gene are SGHAT and FQNNGV.

This clonotype came up a few times. This chain links TRBV7-9 with TRBJ1-6; no clear D gene. Germline lookup yields CDR1 SEHNR and CDR2 FQNEAQ (reference sequence). The CDR3 runs 13 residues. V lost 2 bases and J lost 6, with 5 bases in between. CDR3 in DNA: TGTGCCAGCAGCTTACCCTCTAATTCACCCCTCCACTTT. It yields the protein CASSLPSNSPLHF. The complete variable domain, with remaining parts taken from reference TRBV7-9 and TRBJ1-6, reads DTGVSQNPRHKITKRGQNVTFRCDPISEHNRLYWYRQTLGQGPEFLTYFQNEAQLEKSRLLSDRFSAERPKGSFSTLEIQRTEQGDSAMYLCASSLPSNSPLHFGNGTRLTVT.

This clonotype was observed at least ten times. The chain recombines TRBV27 with TRBJ2-1, with D possibly matching TRBD2 (5 bases). The CDR3 length is 14 residues. Germline CDR1 reads MNHEY; CDR2 reads SMNVEV (reference sequence). Trimming pared 4 bases from V and 4 bases from J, leaving 11 bases between. For the CDR3, the DNA is TGTGCCAGCAGTTCTAGCTCTAATTACAATGAGCAGTTCTTC. It yields the protein CASSSSSNYNEQFF.

The chain combines TRBV7-7 with TRBJ2-3; D is ambiguous. V lost 5 bases and J lost 5, with 20 bases in between. The CDR3 runs to 16 residues. The germline V gene encodes CDR1 SSHAT and CDR2 FNYEAQ (reference sequence). Written as DNA, the CDR3 is TGTGCCAGCAGCCCACACCCAAAAGGTCGTAGAGATACGCAGTATTTT. As protein: CASSPHPKGRRDTQYF.

There are a few counts of this clonotype. The J gene is TRBJ1-5, the V gene TRBV7-9; D gene uncertain. The CDR3 totals 17 residues. V was trimmed by 1 base and J by 1 base, leaving 14 bases between them. From germline, CDR1 is SEHNR and CDR2 FQNEAQ (reference sequence). CDR3 in amino acids: CASSLGSTGYSNQPQHF. The CDR3 coding sequence is TGTGCCAGCAGCTTAGGGTCGACGGGGTACAGCAATCAGCCCCAGCATTTT.

The chain is built from TRBV9 and TRBJ2-3, with a tentative D call TRBD2 (6 bases). The CDR3 contains 15 residues. The germline V gene encodes CDR1 SGDLS and CDR2 YYNGEE. The ends were cut back, 0 bases at V and 2 bases at J, with 10 bases in the middle. CDR3 in amino acids: CASSVAGASTDTQYF. As DNA, the CDR3 is TGTGCCAGCAGCGTAGCGGGAGCGTCCACAGATACGCAGTATTTT.

A few counts support this clonotype. The genes are TRBV12-3 or TRBV12-4 and TRBJ1-6; D not resolved. Trimming pared 6 bases from V and 6 bases from J, leaving 15 bases between. The CDR3 length is 15 residues. CDR3 region: CASSPSVARNSPLHF. CDR3 in DNA: TGTGCCAGCAGCCCGAGTGTGGCCCGTAATTCACCCCTCCACTTT.

This clonotype was seen ten or more times. The rearrangement uses TRBV7-2 and TRBJ2-3; D ambiguous. Germline V gene lookup returns CDR1 SGHTA and CDR2 FQGNSA. Trimming cost V 1 base and J 3 bases, with 11 bases left between them. There are 15 residues in the CDR3. The DNA of the CDR3 is TGTGCCAGCAGCTTAGGTTCCTCCTGGACAGATACGCAGTATTTT. Amino acid sequence: CASSLGSSWTDTQYF.

This clonotype was detected only a few times. The CDR3 spells CSVEGRGLANTGELFF. Here the CDR3 DNA reads TGCAGCGTTGAAGGGCGCGGACTAGCGAACACCGGGGAGCTGTTTTTT. This rearrangement joins TRBV29-1 to TRBJ2-2, with TRBD2 matching 7 bases. The ends lost 1 base at V and 0 bases at J; junction bases unmatched: 5. Looked up from germline, CDR1 is SQVTM and CDR2 is ANQGSEA. The CDR3 is 16 residues long.

J is TRBJ2-7 and V is TRBV20-1, with 8 positions matching TRBD1. Germline loops: CDR1 DFQATT, CDR2 SNEGSKA (reference sequence). The CDR3 loop spans 16 amino acids. Trimming at V came to 2 bases and at J to 3 bases, leaving 12 bases not matched to a gene. The CDR3 here is CSARSTLGTGGYEQYF. CDR3 nucleotide sequence: TGCAGTGCTAGATCGACATTAGGGACAGGTGGCTACGAGCAGTACTTC.

This clonotype occurred many times. The chain uses TRBV12-3 or TRBV12-4 and TRBJ2-2; D uncertain. This CDR3 has 14 residues. The germline V and J ends were trimmed by 8 bases and 0 bases, with 10 bases remaining between them. The CDR3: CASRVQSNTGELFF. In nucleotides, the CDR3 is TGTGCCAGCCGTGTACAGTCGAACACCGGGGAGCTGTTTTTT.

The chain couples TRBV7-9 to TRBJ1-5, with TRBD1 identical over 9 bases. Germline loops: CDR1 SEHNR, CDR2 FQNEAQ (reference sequence). Unmatched junction bases numbered 8, after V lost 5 bases and J lost 9 bases. This CDR3 comprises 14 residues. This chain's CDR3 is CASSDGQGPWPQHF. The CDR3 DNA reads TGTGCCAGCAGCGACGGACAGGGGCCTTGGCCCCAGCATTTT. The full variable domain, in which reference TRBV7-9 and TRBJ1-5 provide the parts outside the CDR3, is DTGVSQNPRHKITKRGQNVTFRCDPISEHNRLYWYRQTLGQGPEFLTYFQNEAQLEKSRLLSDRFSAERPKGSFSTLEIQRTEQGDSAMYLCASSDGQGPWPQHFGDGTRLSIL.

This clonotype was picked up many times. V gene TRBV12-3 or TRBV12-4 combines with J gene TRBJ1-1; D possibly corresponds to TRBD1 (5 bases). V was clipped by 4 bases and J by 5 bases, with 8 bases between them. CDR3 length: 12 residues. CDR3 region: CASSSQGTEAFF. The CDR3 DNA is TGTGCCAGCAGTTCTCAGGGTACTGAAGCTTTCTTT.

This clonotype was observed many times. The J gene is TRBJ2-1, the V gene TRBV6-2 or TRBV6-3, with TRBD1 identical over 9 bases. J gave up 0 bases and V 10 bases, and 13 bases lay outside the gene matches. CDR1 and CDR2 (germline): MNHEY, SVGEGT. This CDR3 spans 17 amino acids. The CDR3 sequence is CATIGQGLPSSYNEQFF. In DNA form, the CDR3 reads TGTGCCACCATTGGACAGGGGCTCCCGAGCTCCTACAATGAGCAGTTCTTC.

This clonotype came up many times. This rearrangement joins TRBV20-1 to TRBJ2-3; unclear D gene. The ends were cut back, 6 bases at V and 5 bases at J, with 6 bases in the middle. CDR1 and CDR2 from the germline V gene are DFQATT and SNEGSKA (reference sequence). CDR3 size: 10 residues. The CDR3: CSAQKDTQYF. As DNA, the CDR3 is TGCAGTGCGCAGAAAGATACGCAGTATTTT.

Turning to this clonotype: One base away lies a much larger clone, so this may be a sequencing read error. CDR3 region: CASSPGGGILYF. CDR3 coding DNA: TGTGCCAGCAGCCCTGGGGGGGGCATTCTGTACTTC. The chain is built from TRBV6-6 and TRBJ2-4, with D maybe TRBD2 (7 bases). This CDR3 is built from 12 residues. Germline CDR1 and CDR2: MNHNY and SVGAGI (reference sequence).

This clonotype was observed a few times. V and J are TRBV5-1 and TRBJ2-7, with D hard to call. Germline lookup yields CDR1 SGHRS and CDR2 YFSETQ. There are 12 residues in the CDR3. Trimming pared 6 bases from V and 2 bases from J, leaving 9 bases between. Here the CDR3 DNA reads TGCGCCAGCACTGACCTGACCTACGAGCAGTACTTC. Encoded protein: CASTDLTYEQYF. Full variable domain (remainder filled in from reference TRBV5-1 and TRBJ2-7): KAGVTQTPRYLIKTRGQQVTLSCSPISGHRSVSWYQQTPGQGLQFLFEYFSETQRNKGNFPGRFSGRQFSNSRSEMNVSTLELGDSALYLCASTDLTYEQYFGPGTRLTVT.

This clonotype was recorded a few times. This chain uses TRBV5-1 with TRBJ1-5; perhaps TRBD1 as D (5 bases). Germline CDR1 SGHRS, CDR2 YFSETQ. The CDR3 length is 14 residues. V lost 0 bases to trimming and J lost 5 bases, with 9 bases between them. The CDR3 region is CASSLEGPHQPQHF. The DNA of the CDR3 is TGCGCCAGCAGCTTGGAGGGACCCCATCAGCCCCAGCATTTT.

The chain recombines TRBV20-1 with TRBJ2-2, with D possibly being TRBD2 (6 bases). CDR1 is DFQATT and CDR2 is SNEGSKA in the germline V gene (reference sequence). CDR3 length equals 13 residues. Trimming removed 1 base at V and 6 bases at J, with 9 bases between. CDR3 protein: CSARGGAAGELFF. CDR3 in DNA: TGCAGTGCTAGAGGCGGGGCAGCCGGGGAGCTGTTTTTT.

This clonotype turned up a few times. The chain employs TRBV30 and TRBJ2-5, with TRBD1 matching over 7 bases. The V and J ends lost 4 bases and 5 bases, in that order; junction bases with no gene match: 7. In germline, CDR1 is GTSNPN, CDR2 SVGIG (reference sequence). The CDR3 covers 13 residues. CDR3 protein: CAWMKTGYETQYF. CDR3 bases: TGTGCCTGGATGAAGACAGGGTACGAGACCCAGTACTTC.

This clonotype was seen ten or more times. The V and J genes are TRBV28 and TRBJ1-5, with D possibly being TRBD1 (5 bases). This CDR3 is built from 15 residues. Germline CDR1 and CDR2: MDHEN and SYDVKM. The V gene lost 3 bases and the J gene lost 4 bases, with 13 bases spanning the gap. The CDR3 coding sequence is TGTGCCAGCAGTTTGGAGGGACGGGTGAATCAGCCCCAGCATTTT. It yields the protein CASSLEGRVNQPQHF.

This clonotype was counted at least ten times. The chain recombines TRBV7-9 with TRBJ2-7, with 7 bases aligning to TRBD1. V trimming: 2 bases; J trimming: 10 bases; junction bases outside the gene matches: 11. This CDR3 has 14 residues. The germline V gene encodes CDR1 SEHNR and CDR2 FQNEAQ (reference sequence). The CDR3 DNA is TGTGCCAGCAGCTTACTCGCAGGGACAGCAGATCAGTACTTC. It specifies CASSLLAGTADQYF.

This clonotype was seen a handful of times. This rearrangement joins TRBV6-5 to TRBJ1-1; the D is unclear. The CDR3 contains 15 residues. Per the germline V gene, CDR1 is MNHEY and CDR2 is SVGAGI. V was cut by 0 bases and J by 0 bases, with 8 bases left in between. The CDR3 DNA is TGTGCCAGCAGTTACTCACCCGGCATGAACACTGAAGCTTTCTTT. Its protein is CASSYSPGMNTEAFF.

This clonotype was recorded many times. The CDR3: CASSLEAETQYF. The CDR3 DNA reads TGTGCCAGCAGCTTGGAGGCGGAGACCCAGTACTTC. The genes are TRBV5-4 and TRBJ2-5; D gene unclear. The CDR3 spans 12 residues. Trimming pared 0 bases from V and 5 bases from J, leaving 5 bases between. The V gene's germline CDR1 is SGHNT and CDR2 YYREEE (reference sequence).

This clonotype was counted a few times. This chain joins TRBV5-1 and TRBJ2-3; 9 bases are shared with TRBD1. CDR1 is SGHRS and CDR2 is YFSETQ in the germline V gene. CDR3 length: 12 residues. This CDR3 reads CSSGTGTDTQYF. CDR3 in DNA: TGCTCCTCCGGGACAGGGACAGATACGCAGTATTTT.

There are many counts of this clonotype. The chain combines TRBV20-1 with TRBJ2-1; 9 bases are a match to TRBD2. This CDR3 region has 16 residues. The V and J ends lost 3 bases and 7 bases, in that order; junction bases with no gene match: 13. Germline loops: CDR1 DFQATT, CDR2 SNEGSKA (reference sequence). The CDR3: CSARLASSGEGNEQFF. CDR3 DNA: TGCAGTGCTAGGCTGGCTTCTAGCGGGGAAGGGAATGAGCAGTTCTTC.

This clonotype was counted at least ten times. The rearrangement links TRBV6-5 to TRBJ1-1, with D perhaps TRBD1 (5 bases). This CDR3 spans 13 amino acids. CDR1 and CDR2 (germline): MNHEY, SVGAGI. V lost 0 bases and J 4 bases, leaving 6 bases between the germline ends. The CDR3 DNA reads as TGTGCCAGCAGTTACTCGGGACTCACTGAAGCTTTCTTT. Its translation: CASSYSGLTEAFF.

This clonotype was found a few times. This chain links TRBV30 with TRBJ2-1; 9 nucleotides align to TRBD2. V trimming: 5 bases; J trimming: 2 bases; junction bases outside the gene matches: 1. This CDR3 region has 13 residues. The germline CDR1 and CDR2 sequences are GTSNPN and SVGIG (reference sequence). CDR3 bases: TGTGCCTGGGAGCGGGAGGCCTACAATGAGCAGTTCTTC. This encodes CAWEREAYNEQFF.

Ten or more counts support this clonotype. The chain carries TRBV29-1 and TRBJ1-1; possibly TRBD1 for D (6 bases). The length of the CDR3 is 11 residues. The germline gives CDR1 SQVTM, CDR2 ANQGSEA. The V and J ends lost 5 bases and 8 bases respectively, with 12 bases between them. The CDR3 is CSVWWGLEAFF. Written as DNA, the CDR3 is TGCAGCGTTTGGTGGGGGCTAGAAGCTTTCTTT. Full variable domain (remainder filled in from reference TRBV29-1 and TRBJ1-1): SAVISQKPSRDICQRGTSLTIQCQVDSQVTMMFWYRQQPGQSLTLIATANQGSEATYESGFVIDKFPISRPNLTFSTLTVSNMSPEDSSIYLCSVWWGLEAFFGQGTRLTVV.